These T cell receptor beta chains were read from a single sample in a study of control samples from healthy donors and cancer patients. Sequenced by immunoSEQ multiplex PCR; TCRdb stores in-frame clones only, minus some. This sample has 350,000 to 450,000 clones; about nine tenths occur once, and the top ten carry 5% to 7%. Material: PBMCs. The receptors derive from a middle-aged man with head and neck cancer. Each CDR3 is given with its conserved first and last residue. A D gene is named only where the DNA matches it firmly. Some rows have no size entry. The others give once, few or many, or a class for an expanded clone.

>TRBJ1-1|NA|TRBV7-2|NA
CASSLAAGGGTEAFF
TGTGCCAGCAGCTTAGCGGCGGGTGGGGGCACTGAAGCTTTCTTT
>TRBJ1-1|NA|TRBV12-5|NA
CASATTTANTEAFF
TGTGCTAGCGCGACGACTACAGCGAACACTGAAGCTTTCTTT
>TRBJ1-5|NA|TRBV5-5|NA
CASSSKQGDQPQHF
TGTGCCAGCAGCTCCAAACAAGGGGATCAGCCCCAGCATTTT
>TRBJ2-2|NA|TRBV6-5|TRBD2
CASSYRTRFGELFF
TGTGCCAGCAGTTACCGGACTAGATTCGGGGAGCTGTTTTTT
>TRBJ2-7|NA|TRBV5-1|TRBD2
CASSLGHAGDEQYF
TGCGCCAGCAGCTTGGGACACGCGGGGGACGAGCAGTACTTC
>TRBJ2-2|NA|TRBV10-3|TRBD2
CAISESSFGGRLFF
TGTGCCATCAGTGAGTCGTCTTTCGGCGGGAGGCTGTTTTTT
>TRBJ1-1|NA|TRBV3-1/TRBV3-2|NA
CASSQEGGRGAEAFF
TGTGCCAGCAGCCAAGAAGGAGGTCGGGGGGCTGAAGCTTTCTTT
>TRBJ2-5|NA|TRBV4-3|NA
CASSQDEGAGETQYF
TGCGCCAGCAGCCAAGATGAGGGGGCGGGGGAGACCCAGTACTTC
>TRBJ2-7|NA|TRBV5-1|NA
CASSPGIRRSDEQYF
TGCGCCAGCAGCCCCGGGATAAGGAGGTCCGACGAGCAGTACTTC
>TRBJ1-4|NA|TRBV18|TRBD1
CASSSGQAATNEKLFF
TGTGCCAGCTCATCCGGACAGGCGGCAACTAATGAAAAACTGTTTTTT
>TRBJ1-1|NA|TRBV5-3|TRBD1
CARRPDREGDTEAFF
TGTGCCAGAAGACCGGACAGGGAGGGCGACACTGAAGCTTTCTTT
>TRBJ1-2|NA|TRBV29-1|NA
CSVVSNQGPGYGYTF
TGCAGCGTTGTCTCCAATCAGGGGCCGGGCTATGGCTACACCTTC
>TRBJ1-5|NA|TRBV4-2|NA
CASSRAGSNQPQHF
TGTGCCAGCAGCCGGGCAGGTAGCAATCAGCCCCAGCATTTT
>TRBJ1-2|NA|TRBV3-1/TRBV3-2|NA
CASSKRGGNYGYTF
TGTGCCAGCAGTAAGCGGGGGGGAAACTATGGCTACACCTTC
>TRBJ2-5|NA|TRBV6-5|NA
CASSYGNQETQYF
TGTGCCAGCAGTTACGGGAACCAAGAGACCCAGTACTTC
>TRBJ1-6|NA|TRBV6-1|NA
CASSEEGGVTYNSPLHF
TGTGCCAGCAGTGAAGAGGGGGGGGTCACCTATAATTCACCCCTCCACTTT
>TRBJ2-1|NA|TRBV6-1|NA
CASSEGRLGGNSYNEQFF
TGTGCCAGCAGTGAAGGCCGCCTCGGGGGCAACTCCTACAATGAGCAGTTCTTC
>TRBJ1-1|NA|TRBV7-9|TRBD1
CASSWTGNTEAFF
TGTGCCAGCAGCTGGACAGGGAACACTGAAGCTTTCTTT
>TRBJ2-7|NA|TRBV4-3|NA
CASSQDRGGNYEQYF
TGCGCCAGCAGCCAAGATCGTGGGGGGAACTACGAGCAGTACTTC
>TRBJ1-1|once|TRBV18|NA
CASSPLDVAPGTEAFF
TGTGCCAGCTCACCACTCGACGTCGCCCCGGGCACTGAAGCTTTCTTT
>TRBJ2-1|NA|TRBV6-5|TRBD2
CAHGTNYNEQFF
TGTGCTCACGGGACTAACTACAATGAGCAGTTCTTC
>TRBJ2-7|NA|TRBV24-1|TRBD1
CATSVQGDHEQYF
TGTGCCACCAGTGTACAGGGGGACCACGAGCAGTACTTC
>TRBJ2-1|NA|TRBV29-1|NA
CSVVGSQGTYNEQFF
TGCAGCGTTGTCGGTTCGCAGGGAACCTACAATGAGCAGTTCTTC
>TRBJ1-2|NA|TRBV12-3/TRBV12-4|NA
CASSQLANYGYTF
TGTGCCAGCAGTCAGTTAGCTAACTATGGCTACACCTTC
>TRBJ1-2|NA|TRBV7-2|NA
CASSHLRGNYGYTF
TGTGCCAGCAGCCACCTCCGGGGAAACTATGGCTACACCTTC
>TRBJ2-7|NA|TRBV27|TRBD1
CASSLSGQGPFYEQYF
TGTGCCAGCAGTTTATCGGGACAGGGCCCTTTCTACGAGCAGTACTTC
>TRBJ2-4|once|TRBV15|NA
CATSRDLMAIEWVNIQYF
TGTGCCACCAGCAGAGATCTTATGGCGATTGAATGGGTAAACATTCAGTACTTC
>TRBJ1-4|NA|TRBV30|NA
CAWRGFAGEKLFF
TGTGCCTGGCGGGGGTTTGCCGGAGAAAAACTGTTTTTT
>TRBJ1-2|NA|TRBV27|NA
CASSRDGKYGYTF
TGTGCCAGCAGTCGGGACGGGAAATATGGCTACACCTTC
>TRBJ1-5|NA|TRBV6-5|TRBD1
CASRQGAGNQPQHF
TGTGCCAGCAGACAGGGGGCGGGCAATCAGCCCCAGCATTTT
>TRBJ2-2|NA|TRBV5-1|TRBD1
CASSLFRQGPGELFF
TGCGCCAGCAGCTTATTTAGACAGGGTCCCGGGGAGCTGTTTTTT
>TRBJ1-5|once|TRBV18|NA
CASSPATNQPQHF
TGTGCCAGCTCACCAGCCACCAATCAGCCCCAGCATTTT